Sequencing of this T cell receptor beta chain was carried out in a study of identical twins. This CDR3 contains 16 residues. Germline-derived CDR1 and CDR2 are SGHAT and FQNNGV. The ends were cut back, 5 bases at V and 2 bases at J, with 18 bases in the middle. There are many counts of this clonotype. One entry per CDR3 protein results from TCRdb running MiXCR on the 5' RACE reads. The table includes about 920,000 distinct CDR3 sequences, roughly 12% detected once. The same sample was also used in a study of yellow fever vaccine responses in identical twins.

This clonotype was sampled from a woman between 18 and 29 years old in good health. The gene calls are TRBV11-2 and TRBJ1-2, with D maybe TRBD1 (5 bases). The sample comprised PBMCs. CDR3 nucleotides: TGTGCCAGCAGCCCCTCCAGGTCGGGGGGGAACTATGGCTACACCTTC. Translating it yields CASSPSRSGGNYGYTF.